This T cell receptor (beta chain) was observed in a study of shared clonotypes between healthy human individuals. The V end was cut by 2 bases, the J end by 0 bases, with 20 bases between. CDR1 SGHAT and CDR2 FQNNGV come from the germline V gene. The CDR3 has 19 residues. CD45RO-negative cells were positively selected for CCR7, leaving out terminally differentiated effector memory CD45RA+ cells. The healthy adult donors were HIV-negative and reported no recent acute infections or vaccinations. An assay was performed, and its level was deep. Only in-frame clones appear in the TCRdb table, and some are missing; sequencing was by immunoSEQ multiplex PCR. The table has 760,000 or so clones, approximately 96% seen once.

This sequence originates from a man aged 30-40 years in good health. Sequenced sample: naive CD8+ T cells sorted from blood. The rearrangement joins TRBV11-2 to TRBJ2-1, with D uncertain. The DNA for the CDR3 is TGTGCCAGCAGCTTATCAAGTAAGGGTTACAAAAGCTCCTACAATGAGCAGTTCTTC. It translates to CASSLSSKGYKSSYNEQFF.